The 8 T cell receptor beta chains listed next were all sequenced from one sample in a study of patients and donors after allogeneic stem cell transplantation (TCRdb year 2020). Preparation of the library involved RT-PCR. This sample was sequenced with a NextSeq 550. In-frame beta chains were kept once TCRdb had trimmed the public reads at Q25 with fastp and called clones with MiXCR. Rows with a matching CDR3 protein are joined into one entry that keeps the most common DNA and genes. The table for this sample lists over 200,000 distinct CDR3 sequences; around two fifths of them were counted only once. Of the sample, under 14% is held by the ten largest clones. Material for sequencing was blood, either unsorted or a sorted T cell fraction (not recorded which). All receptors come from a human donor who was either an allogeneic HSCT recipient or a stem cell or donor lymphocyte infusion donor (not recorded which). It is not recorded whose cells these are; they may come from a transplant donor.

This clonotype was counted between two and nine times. The CDR3 bases are TGTGCCAGCAGTTACTACGGGGGCGGTACGATTAATCAGCCCCAGCATTTT. Protein: CASSYYGGGTINQPQHF. V gene TRBV6-6 combines with J gene TRBJ1-5, with a weak D call TRBD1 (6 bases). The V end was cut by 1 base, the J end by 4 bases, with 17 bases between. The germline gives CDR1 MNHNY, CDR2 SVGAGI (reference sequence). This CDR3 is 17 amino acids long.

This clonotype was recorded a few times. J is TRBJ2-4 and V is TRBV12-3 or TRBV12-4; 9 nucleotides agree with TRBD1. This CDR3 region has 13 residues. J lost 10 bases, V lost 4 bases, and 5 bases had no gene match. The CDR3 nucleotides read TGTGCCAGCAGTTGGGGACAGGGCGGGATTCAGTACTTC. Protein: CASSWGQGGIQYF.

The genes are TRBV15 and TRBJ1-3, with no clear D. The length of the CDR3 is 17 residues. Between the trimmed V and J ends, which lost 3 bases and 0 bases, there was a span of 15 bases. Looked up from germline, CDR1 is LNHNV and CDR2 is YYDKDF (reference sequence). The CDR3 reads CATSRARPTTSGNTIYF. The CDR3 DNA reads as TGTGCCACCAGCAGGGCCCGCCCCACGACCTCTGGAAACACCATATATTTT.

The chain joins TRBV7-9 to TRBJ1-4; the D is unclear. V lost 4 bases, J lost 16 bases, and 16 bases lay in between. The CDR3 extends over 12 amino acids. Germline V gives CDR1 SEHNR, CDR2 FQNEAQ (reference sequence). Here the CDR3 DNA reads TGTGCCAGCAGCTCCCGGATCTCGGATCGGTTTTTT. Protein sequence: CASSSRISDRFF.

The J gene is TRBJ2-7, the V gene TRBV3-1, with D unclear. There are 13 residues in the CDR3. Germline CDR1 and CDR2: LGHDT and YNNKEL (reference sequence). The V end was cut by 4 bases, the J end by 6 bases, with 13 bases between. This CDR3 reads CASSPSHLGEQYF. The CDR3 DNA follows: TGTGCCAGCAGCCCCTCACATCTCGGCGAGCAGTACTTC.

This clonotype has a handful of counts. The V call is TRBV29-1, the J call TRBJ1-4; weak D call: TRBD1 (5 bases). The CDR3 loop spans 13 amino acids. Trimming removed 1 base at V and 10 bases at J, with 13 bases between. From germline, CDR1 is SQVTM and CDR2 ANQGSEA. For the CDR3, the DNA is TGCAGCGTTGAAGGGGGCGGGTCAAGAAAACTGTTTTTT. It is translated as CSVEGGGSRKLFF.

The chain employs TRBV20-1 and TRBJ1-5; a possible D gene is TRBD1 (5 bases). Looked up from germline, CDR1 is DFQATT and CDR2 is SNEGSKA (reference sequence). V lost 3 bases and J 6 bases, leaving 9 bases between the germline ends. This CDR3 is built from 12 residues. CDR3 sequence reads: CSASSGFQPQHF. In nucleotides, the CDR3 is TGCAGTGCTAGTTCAGGGTTTCAGCCCCAGCATTTT.

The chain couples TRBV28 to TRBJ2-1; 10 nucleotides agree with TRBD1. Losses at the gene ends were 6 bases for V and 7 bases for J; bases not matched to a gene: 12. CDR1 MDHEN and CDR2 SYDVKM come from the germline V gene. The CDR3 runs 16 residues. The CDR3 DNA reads TGTGCCAGCAGCATGGGCCCGGGGACAGGGGTGAATGAGCAGTTCTTC. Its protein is CASSMGPGTGVNEQFF.